The rows below give T cell receptor beta chains drawn from one sample of a study of human T cells and chemical hapten exposure. MiXCR, run by TCRdb on the RACE reads, gives a single entry per CDR3 protein. This sample has 65,000 or so distinct CDR3 sequences; about 5.7% occur once, and the top ten carry around 3.4%. The sequencing sample was made of whole blood. Receptors were obtained from a female donor in good health. Some clones in this sample may be carry-over from other donors' samples. CDR3s include the opening cysteine and the closing phenylalanine or tryptophan. D genes are given only for firm matches. Rows may omit the clone size; those that give it use once, few, many or a size class.

CDR3 protein: CSAARGLDEQFF
CDR3 DNA: TGCAGTGCCGCCCGGGGGTTGGATGAGCAGTTCTTC
J gene: TRBJ2-1
V gene: TRBV20-1
clone size: many
D gene: -

CDR3 protein: CASRKTGGNQPQHF
CDR3 DNA: TGTGCCAGCAGAAAGACAGGGGGCAATCAGCCCCAGCATTTT
J gene: TRBJ1-5
V gene: TRBV28
clone size: many
D gene: TRBD1

CDR3 protein: CASSPDPGLNTEAFF
CDR3 DNA: TGTGCCAGCAGCCCCGATCCAGGGCTGAACACTGAAGCTTTCTTT
J gene: TRBJ1-1
V gene: TRBV5-4
clone size: -
D gene: -

CDR3 protein: CATSDLLADTGELFF
CDR3 DNA: TGTGCCACCAGTGATTTGCTGGCGGACACCGGGGAGCTGTTTTTT
J gene: TRBJ2-2
V gene: TRBV24-1
clone size: -
D gene: -

CDR3 protein: CSVGGGRGYEQYF
CDR3 DNA: TGCAGCGTTGGGGGCGGCCGGGGGTACGAGCAGTACTTC
J gene: TRBJ2-7
V gene: TRBV29-1
clone size: few
D gene: -

CDR3 protein: CASSRTGIVEAFF
CDR3 DNA: TGTGCCAGCAGTCGCACCGGGATAGTCGAAGCTTTCTTT
J gene: TRBJ1-1
V gene: TRBV6-1
clone size: -
D gene: -

CDR3 protein: CASSLFSGGIETQYF
CDR3 DNA: TGTGCCAGCAGCTTATTTTCTGGGGGAATCGAGACCCAGTACTTC
J gene: TRBJ2-5
V gene: TRBV7-9
clone size: many
D gene: -

CDR3 protein: CASTDLYNEQFF
CDR3 DNA: TGTGCCAGTACCGACCTCTACAATGAGCAGTTCTTC
J gene: TRBJ2-1
V gene: TRBV19
clone size: -
D gene: -

CDR3 protein: CASSQGTSGSTGELFF
CDR3 DNA: TGCGCCAGCAGCCAAGGGACTAGCGGGAGCACCGGGGAGCTGTTTTTT
J gene: TRBJ2-2
V gene: TRBV4-1
clone size: many
D gene: TRBD2

CDR3 protein: CASRRDSTDTQYF
CDR3 DNA: TGTGCCAGCAGACGGGACAGCACAGATACGCAGTATTTT
J gene: TRBJ2-3
V gene: TRBV6-5
clone size: many
D gene: -

CDR3 protein: CASSLGLAGELIETQYF
CDR3 DNA: TGTGCCAGCAGCTTAGGACTAGCGGGAGAGTTGATAGAGACCCAGTACTTC
J gene: TRBJ2-5
V gene: TRBV7-2
clone size: -
D gene: TRBD2

CDR3 protein: CASSSRGAGTSALYSLTDTQYF
CDR3 DNA: TGTGCCAGCAGCTCCAGGGGGGCGGGGACTAGCGCTCTCTACTCCCTCACAGATACGCAGTATTTT
J gene: TRBJ2-3
V gene: TRBV7-2
clone size: few
D gene: TRBD2